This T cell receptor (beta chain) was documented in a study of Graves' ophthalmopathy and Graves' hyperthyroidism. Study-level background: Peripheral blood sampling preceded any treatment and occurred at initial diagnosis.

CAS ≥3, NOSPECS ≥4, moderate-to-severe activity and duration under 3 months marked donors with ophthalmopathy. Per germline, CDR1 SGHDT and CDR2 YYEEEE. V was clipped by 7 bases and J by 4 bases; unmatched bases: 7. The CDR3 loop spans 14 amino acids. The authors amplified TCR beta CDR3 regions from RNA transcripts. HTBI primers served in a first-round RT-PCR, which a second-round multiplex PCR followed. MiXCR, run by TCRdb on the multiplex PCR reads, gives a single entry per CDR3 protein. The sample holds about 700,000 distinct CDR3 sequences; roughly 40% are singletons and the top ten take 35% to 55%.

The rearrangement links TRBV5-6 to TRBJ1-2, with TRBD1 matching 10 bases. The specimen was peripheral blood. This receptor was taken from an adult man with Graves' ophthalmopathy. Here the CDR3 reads CASRSDRGFYGYTF. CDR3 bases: TGTGCCAGCCGCTCGGACAGGGGGTTCTATGGCTACACCTTC.